This passage covers 9 T cell receptor beta chains from one sample sequenced in a study of blood T cell repertoires in COVID-19. The method was immunoSEQ multiplex PCR; TCRdb's version includes in-frame clones alone and lacks a portion of them. The sample yields approximately 210,000 clones, around 89% seen once. Sequenced material: PBMCs or T cells enriched from blood (not recorded which). These receptors were taken from a young woman who had recovered from COVID-19.

This chain connects TRBV5-4 to TRBJ2-5; TRBD1 agrees at 9 bases. With 3 bases clipped from V and 3 bases from J, the junction kept 3 bases outside the gene matches. Germline loops: CDR1 SGHNT, CDR2 YYREEE (reference sequence). CDR3 length: 14 residues. The CDR3 nucleotides read TGTGCCAGCAGCTGGCGGACAGGGGAAGAGACCCAGTACTTC. Translating gives CASSWRTGEETQYF.

The V gene is TRBV19, the J gene TRBJ2-7; 8 bases are a match to TRBD1. This CDR3 is 14 amino acids long. Trimming removed 4 bases from V and 3 bases from J; junction bases left unmatched: 5. Germline CDR1 and CDR2: LNHDA and SQIVND (reference sequence). In nucleotides, the CDR3 is TGTGCCAGTAGTACTCCCGGACAGGGCTACGAGCAGTACTTC. Its translation is CASSTPGQGYEQYF.

The chain has TRBV27 and TRBJ2-1; 8 bases are a match to TRBD1. The germline V gene encodes CDR1 MNHEY and CDR2 SMNVEV (reference sequence). CDR3 size: 17 residues. The ends lost 6 bases at V and 1 base at J; junction bases unmatched: 11. DNA of the CDR3: TGTGCCAGCAGCCAGGCACAGGGGGGCTTTTCCTACAATGAGCAGTTCTTC. Translation: CASSQAQGGFSYNEQFF.

The chain uses TRBV5-6 and TRBJ1-4; D uncertain. This CDR3 is built from 13 residues. V shed 1 base and J shed 8 bases, with 9 bases lying between them. CDR1 and CDR2 (germline): SGHDT, YYEEEE. The CDR3 loop is CASSLSRLEKLFF. DNA for the CDR3: TGTGCCAGCAGCTTGTCCAGATTAGAAAAACTGTTTTTT.

This clone was counted once. The chain joins TRBV30 to TRBJ2-4, with TRBD2 as a possible D gene (6 bases). The CDR3 has 15 residues. The V end lost 4 bases, the J end lost 0 bases, and 13 bases lay between the germline ends. In germline, CDR1 is GTSNPN, CDR2 SVGIG (reference sequence). For the CDR3, the DNA is TGTGCCTGGACCCTGGGGGGACTAGCCAAAAACATTCAGTACTTC. Translating it yields CAWTLGGLAKNIQYF. Drawing the rest from reference TRBV30 and TRBJ2-4, the complete variable domain is SQTIHQWPATLVQPVGSPLSLECTVEGTSNPNLYWYRQAAGRGLQLLFYSVGIGQISSEVPQNLSASRPQDRQFILSSKKLLLSDSGFYLCAWTLGGLAKNIQYFGAGTRLSVL.

The chain couples TRBV9 to TRBJ1-1; TRBD1 agrees at 9 bases. Germline-derived CDR1 and CDR2 are SGDLS and YYNGEE. The CDR3 has 16 residues. The ends lost 3 bases at V and 1 base at J; junction bases unmatched: 7. CDR3 coding DNA: TGTGCCAGCAGCGAAGAATCGACAGGGGGGAACACTGAAGCTTTCTTT. Its protein product is CASSEESTGGNTEAFF.

V gene TRBV5-1 combines with J gene TRBJ2-5, with 9 nucleotides matching TRBD2. CDR1 is SGHRS, CDR2 YFSETQ, per germline. J lost 1 base, V lost 0 bases, and 10 bases had no gene match. The CDR3 sequence is 18 residues long. In DNA form, the CDR3 reads TGCGCCAGCAGCTTGGGGGGACTAGCTCGTTTTACCCAAGAGACCCAGTACTTC. It yields the protein CASSLGGLARFTQETQYF. The entire variable domain, with the rest obtained from reference TRBV5-1 and TRBJ2-5, is as follows: KAGVTQTPRYLIKTRGQQVTLSCSPISGHRSVSWYQQTPGQGLQFLFEYFSETQRNKGNFPGRFSGRQFSNSRSEMNVSTLELGDSALYLCASSLGGLARFTQETQYFGPGTRLLVL.

This clone has a handful of counts. The chain has TRBV23-1 and TRBJ2-5, with a possible D match to TRBD1 (5 bases). TRBV23-1 has ORF status, its function being uncertain. V was shortened by 0 bases and J by 2 bases, with 19 bases between the two germline ends. The CDR3 runs 18 residues. The CDR3 DNA follows: TGCGCCAGCAGTCAATCTAAAGGGGTTTTTGCCCATCAAGAGACCCAGTACTTC. This gives the protein CASSQSKGVFAHQETQYF.

The chain has TRBV5-1 and TRBJ1-2; D is possibly TRBD1 (6 bases). V shed 5 bases and J shed 6 bases, with 11 bases lying between them. This CDR3 is 12 amino acids long. CDR1 SGHRS and CDR2 YFSETQ come from the germline V gene. CDR3 nucleotides: TGCGCCAGCAGACAGGGCTCAGATGGCTACACCTTC. It is translated as CASRQGSDGYTF.